The source of this T cell receptor (beta chain) is a study of blood T cell repertoires in COVID-19. Looking at the study overall: Material from acute and convalescent COVID-19 was sourced from the United States, Italy and Spain. PBMCs, B-cell-depleted T cells, or T cells were the source of the cDNA or gDNA that made up the material.

Germline V CDR1 and CDR2: MNHEY, SVGAGI. Trimming left V 5 bases short and J 0 bases short, with 8 bases between. The CDR3 is 14 amino acids. In the source study's methods: Using reference gene primer amplification, nucleated cell counts were estimated. Assay used: immunoSEQ multiplex PCR; TCRdb lists only in-frame clones, some missing. D and trimming were read from the DNA, whereas the V and J calls and clone size are those reported in that table. The sample yields under 250,000 clones, approximately 83% seen once. The sequence was obtained from a woman in her sixties with acute or convalescent COVID-19. Specimen: peripheral blood. This chain uses TRBV6-5 with TRBJ1-3; D call uncertain. CDR3 residues: CASSQEHSGNTIYF. The DNA of the CDR3 is TGTGCCAGCAGTCAGGAACACTCTGGAAACACCATATATTTT.